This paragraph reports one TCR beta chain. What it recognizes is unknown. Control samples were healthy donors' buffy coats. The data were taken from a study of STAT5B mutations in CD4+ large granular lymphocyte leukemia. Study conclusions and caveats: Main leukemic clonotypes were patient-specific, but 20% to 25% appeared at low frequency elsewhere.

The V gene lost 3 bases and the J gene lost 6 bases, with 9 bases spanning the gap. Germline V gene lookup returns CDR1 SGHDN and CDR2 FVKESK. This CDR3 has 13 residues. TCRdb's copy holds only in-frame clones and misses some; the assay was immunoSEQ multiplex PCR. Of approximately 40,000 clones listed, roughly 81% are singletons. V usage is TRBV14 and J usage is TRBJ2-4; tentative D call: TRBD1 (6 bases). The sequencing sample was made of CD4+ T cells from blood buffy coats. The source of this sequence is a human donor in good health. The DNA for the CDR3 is TGTGCCAGCAGCCAGGGGGCTTCAAACATTCAGTACTTC. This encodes CASSQGASNIQYF. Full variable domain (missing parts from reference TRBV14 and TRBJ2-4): EAGVTQFPSHSVIEKGQTVTLRCDPISGHDNLYWYRRVMGKEIKFLLHFVKESKQDESGMPNNRFLAERTGGTYSTLKVQPAELEDSGVYFCASSQGASNIQYFGAGTRLSVL.